This TCR beta chain was recovered during a study of blood T cells in healthy people across ages. Points from the study as a whole: As age increased, TCR beta diversity per million T cells fell in a roughly linear fashion. TCR beta diversity correlated strongly with naive T cell percentage.

All donors came from Russia, were Caucasian and healthy, and spanned ages roughly 6 to 95. The CDR3 sequence is 17 residues long. CDR1 and CDR2 (germline): SGHDN, FVKESK. Trimming shortened V by 1 base and J by 0 bases, and 13 bases separated the two germline ends. Primed by a sample-barcoded 5' primer and a J-beta primer mix, a second PCR proceeded for 7 to 11 cycles. Via MiXCR, TCRdb re-called the 5' RACE reads, giving one row per CDR3 protein. The sample consists of some 760,000 distinct CDR3 sequences, more than 20% of them appearing once. To note about this clonotype: Its target is unknown.

These sequences were also reported in another study, on T cells of mothers and their children.

Input material: blood. This TCR derives from a boy under 18 in good health. The rearrangement links TRBV14 to TRBJ2-1, with no clear D. For the CDR3, the DNA is TGTGCCAGCAGCCAAGTAGGTCGGAGTGGCTCCTACAATGAGCAGTTCTTC. This gives the protein CASSQVGRSGSYNEQFF.